This TCR beta chain emerged from a study of metastatic and nonmetastatic thyroid tumors. This clone has ten or more counts. TCRdb reanalyzed the PCR reads via MiXCR. The sample includes tens of thousands of clones, 9% to 15% of them seen just once. No treatment of any kind had been given to any patient before thyroid surgery. Looked up from germline, CDR1 is SGHDN and CDR2 is FVKESK. The CDR3 has 15 amino acids. V gave up 4 bases and J gave up 5 bases, with 17 bases separating them. This TCR came from a male donor with papillary thyroid cancer or a benign thyroid nodule (not recorded which). Some clones in this sample may be carry-over from other donors' samples. Sequencing input: blood. J is TRBJ1-2 and V is TRBV14; D not certain. CDR3 DNA: TGTGCCAGCAGCCCTTTAAAGAGCTCCAGTTATGGCTACACCTTC. Amino acid sequence: CASSPLKSSSYGYTF.